This TCR beta chain was recovered during a study of blood T cell repertoires in COVID-19. V lost 5 bases to trimming and J lost 0 bases; unmatched junction nucleotides: 2. This CDR3 region has 14 residues. From germline, CDR1 is SGHAT and CDR2 FQNNGV. Only in-frame clones appear in the TCRdb table, and some are missing; sequencing was by immunoSEQ multiplex PCR. The data contain 310,000 or so clones, around 87% of them singletons. Material for sequencing was peripheral blood. This chain links TRBV11-2 with TRBJ2-3, with 7 nucleotides matching TRBD1. The source of this sequence is a woman in her twenties or thirties who had recovered from COVID-19. The CDR3: CASSRQGSTDTQYF. CDR3 DNA: TGTGCCAGCAGCCGACAGGGTAGCACAGATACGCAGTATTTT. The whole variable domain, filled in from reference TRBV11-2 and TRBJ2-3, reads EAGVAQSPRYKIIEKRQSVAFWCNPISGHATLYWYQQILGQGPKLLIQFQNNGVVDDSQLPKDRFSAERLKGVDSTLKIQPAKLEDSAVYLCASSRQGSTDTQYFGPGTRLTVL.